This TCR beta chain was sequenced for a study of cytomegalovirus exposure and HLA in healthy donors. In the study overall: Of roughly 360 genotyped donors, roughly 81% grouped in the Caucasian-associated ancestry cluster.

The PCR was carried out with 60 Vbeta primers and 13 Jbeta primers. TCRdb's table, derived via immunoSEQ multiplex PCR, lists solely in-frame clones and lacks some. The table includes 300,000 or so clones, roughly 81% detected once. General observations from the study: TCR beta V- and J-gene trimming, according to a later analysis, was linked to a missense DCLRE1C variant.

To note about this clone: Its antigen is unknown.

From germline, CDR1 is SNHLY and CDR2 FYNNEI. V lost 4 bases, J lost 0 bases, and 16 bases lay in between. This CDR3 contains 17 residues. The chain combines TRBV2 with TRBJ1-5; no clear D gene. This TCR came from a woman aged 40 to 50 in good health and CMV-seropositive. Sequenced sample: PBMCs. The CDR3 DNA is TGTGCCAGCAGTGCGGAGGGCCGGGTGTATAGCAATCAGCCCCAGCATTTT. Amino acids: CASSAEGRVYSNQPQHF.